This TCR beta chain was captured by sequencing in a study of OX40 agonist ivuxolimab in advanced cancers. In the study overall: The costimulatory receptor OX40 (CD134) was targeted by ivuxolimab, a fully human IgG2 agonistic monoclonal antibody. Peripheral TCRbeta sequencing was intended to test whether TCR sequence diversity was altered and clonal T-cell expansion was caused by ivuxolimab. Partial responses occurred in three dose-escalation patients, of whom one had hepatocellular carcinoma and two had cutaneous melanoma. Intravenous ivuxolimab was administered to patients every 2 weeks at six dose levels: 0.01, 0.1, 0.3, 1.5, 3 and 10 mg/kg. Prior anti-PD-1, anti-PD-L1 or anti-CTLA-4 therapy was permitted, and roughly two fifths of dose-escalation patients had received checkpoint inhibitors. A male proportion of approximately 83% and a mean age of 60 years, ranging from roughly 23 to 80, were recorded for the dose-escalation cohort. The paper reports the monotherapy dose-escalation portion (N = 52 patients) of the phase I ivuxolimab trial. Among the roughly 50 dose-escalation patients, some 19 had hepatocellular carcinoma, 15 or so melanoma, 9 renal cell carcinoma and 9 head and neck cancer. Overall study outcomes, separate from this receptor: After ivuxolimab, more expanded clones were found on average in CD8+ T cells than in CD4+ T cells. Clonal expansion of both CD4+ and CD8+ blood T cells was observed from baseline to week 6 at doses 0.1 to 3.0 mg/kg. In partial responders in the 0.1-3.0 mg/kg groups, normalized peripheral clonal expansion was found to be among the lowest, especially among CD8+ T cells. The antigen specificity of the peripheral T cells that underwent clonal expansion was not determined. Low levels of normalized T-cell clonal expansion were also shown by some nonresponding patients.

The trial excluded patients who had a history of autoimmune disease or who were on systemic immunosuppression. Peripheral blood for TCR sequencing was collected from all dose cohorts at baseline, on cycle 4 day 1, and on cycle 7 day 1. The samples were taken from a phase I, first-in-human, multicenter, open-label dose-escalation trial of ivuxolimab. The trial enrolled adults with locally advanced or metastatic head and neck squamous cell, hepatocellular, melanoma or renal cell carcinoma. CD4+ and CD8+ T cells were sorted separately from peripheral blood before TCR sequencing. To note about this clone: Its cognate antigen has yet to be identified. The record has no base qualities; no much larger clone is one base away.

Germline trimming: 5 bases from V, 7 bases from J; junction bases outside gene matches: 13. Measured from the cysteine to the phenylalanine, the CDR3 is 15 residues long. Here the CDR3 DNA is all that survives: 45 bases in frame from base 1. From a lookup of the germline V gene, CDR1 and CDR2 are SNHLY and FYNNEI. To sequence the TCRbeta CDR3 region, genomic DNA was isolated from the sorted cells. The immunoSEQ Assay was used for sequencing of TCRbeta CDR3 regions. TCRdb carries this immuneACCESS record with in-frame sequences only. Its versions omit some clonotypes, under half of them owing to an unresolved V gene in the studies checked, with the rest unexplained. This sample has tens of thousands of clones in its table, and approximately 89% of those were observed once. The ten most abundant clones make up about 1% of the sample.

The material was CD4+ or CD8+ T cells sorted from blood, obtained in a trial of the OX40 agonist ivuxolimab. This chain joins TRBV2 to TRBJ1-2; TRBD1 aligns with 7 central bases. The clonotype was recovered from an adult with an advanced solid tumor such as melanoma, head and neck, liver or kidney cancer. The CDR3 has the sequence CASSSRDTGASGYTF. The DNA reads TGTGCCAGCAGTTCTCGAGACACAGGGGCGAGTGGCTACACCTTC.